This TCR beta chain was obtained from a study of blood T cells in healthy people across ages. Using a J-beta primer mix together with a sample-barcoded 5' primer, a second PCR was run for about 7 to 12 cycles. TCRdb reprocessed the 5' RACE reads via MiXCR and lists one record per CDR3 protein. The table has over 1.5 million distinct CDR3 sequences, roughly 52% seen once; the top ten hold roughly 2.1%. This CDR3 is 15 amino acids long. Trimming cost V 5 bases and J 7 bases; bases outside gene matches: 12. Per germline, CDR1 SGHKS and CDR2 YYEKEE (reference sequence). The chain links TRBV5-5 to TRBJ2-1, with 7 bases matching TRBD1. The receptor comes from a woman aged 35 to 49 in good health. The specimen sequenced was blood. The CDR3 protein is CASSSTGTAMNEQFF. The DNA of the CDR3 is TGTGCCAGCAGTTCAACCGGGACAGCGATGAATGAGCAGTTCTTC.